Listed below are T cell receptor beta chains from one sample, sequenced in a study of identical twins. TCRdb passed the 5' RACE reads through MiXCR, listing each CDR3 protein once. The sample comprises some 730,000 distinct CDR3 sequences, about 20% of which are singletons, and about an eighth rests with the top ten. This sample also appeared in a second study, on T cells expressing NK-cell markers.

Source material: PBMCs. These receptors were taken from a young woman in good health. CDR3s include the opening cysteine and the closing phenylalanine or tryptophan. A D gene is named only where the DNA matches it firmly. Size values are once, few and many counts, or a class for expanded clones, and some rows have none.

TRBV29-1	-	TRBJ2-7	TRBD1	TGCAGCGTTGAAGGATCCGGGACAGGGGTCTCCTACGAGCAGTACTTC	CSVEGSGTGVSYEQYF
TRBV10-3	-	TRBJ2-7	TRBD1	TGTGCCATTGGACCGGGACAGGGGGCCTACGAGCAGTACTTC	CAIGPGQGAYEQYF
TRBV6-1	-	TRBJ2-7	-	TGTGCCAGCAGTCCCCTTACGGTCTACGAGCAGTACTTC	CASSPLTVYEQYF
TRBV18	-	TRBJ2-7	TRBD1	TGTGCCAGCTCACCGGACAGGGGGACCAACGAGCAGTACTTC	CASSPDRGTNEQYF
TRBV12-3/TRBV12-4	few	TRBJ1-2	-	TGTGCCAGCAGCCCTCTGCGGGGCGGAAATGGCTACACCTTC	CASSPLRGGNGYTF
TRBV5-4	-	TRBJ2-7	TRBD2	TGTGCCAGCAGCTTAGGTCGAGCGGGAGGTCCGTACTTC	CASSLGRAGGPYF
TRBV2	-	TRBJ2-4	-	TGTGCCAGCAGTGAAGCAGTGGGCAGGAGGAAAAACATTCAGTACTTC	CASSEAVGRRKNIQYF
TRBV5-1	-	TRBJ2-3	TRBD2	TGCGCCAGCAGCTTGTTAGCGGGGGCTCCTAGCACAGATACGCAGTATTTT	CASSLLAGAPSTDTQYF
TRBV5-1	few	TRBJ2-2	-	TGCGCCAGCAGCCCCACCTCTATCACCGGGGAGCTGTTTTTT	CASSPTSITGELFF
TRBV15	few	TRBJ2-3	TRBD2	TGTGCCTCAGATGGCCTAGCGGGGACAGATACGCAGTATTTT	CASDGLAGTDTQYF
TRBV9	few	TRBJ1-4	TRBD1	TGTGCCAGCAGCGTAGGTGAGGGGGCGCTTGAAAAACTGTTTTTT	CASSVGEGALEKLFF
TRBV7-9	few	TRBJ2-7	-	TGTGCCAGCAGCTTCCGGGACAAGGACTACGAGCAGTACTTC	CASSFRDKDYEQYF
TRBV6-4	-	TRBJ2-7	-	TGTGCCAGCAGTGACCCAACCTCCCATGACAGGAGCCCTAGGTACGAGCAGTACTTC	CASSDPTSHDRSPRYEQYF
TRBV19	few	TRBJ2-7	-	TGTGCCACTAGCAACCACTACGAGCAGTACTTC	CATSNHYEQYF
TRBV4-3	few	TRBJ2-7	-	TGCGCCAGCAGCCCCCGCAGGGTGGGTTACGAGCAGTACTTC	CASSPRRVGYEQYF
TRBV6-1	once	TRBJ2-2	-	TGTGCCAGCAGTAAATGGGACAAGGCGAACACCGGGGAGCTGTTTTTT	CASSKWDKANTGELFF
TRBV12-3/TRBV12-4	-	TRBJ2-7	-	TGTGCCAGCAGTAAGGAGAACTCCTACGAGCAGTACTTC	CASSKENSYEQYF
TRBV20-1	many	TRBJ2-1	TRBD2	TGCAGTGCTAGAGGGACTAGCGACTACAATGAGCAGTTCTTC	CSARGTSDYNEQFF
TRBV20-1	many	TRBJ2-1	-	TGCAGTGCTAGAACTGGGGATCCGGGGAGGAGGAATGAGCAGTTCTTC	CSARTGDPGRRNEQFF
TRBV20-1	-	TRBJ2-5	-	TGCAGTTCGGGGGTACTAGTGTCGGAGACCCAGTACTTC	CSSGVLVSETQYF
TRBV12-3/TRBV12-4	-	TRBJ1-1	-	TGTGCCAGCACCCAAGGGGGGGGCACTGAAGCTTTCTTT	CASTQGGGTEAFF
TRBV5-1	-	TRBJ2-7	-	TGCGCCAGCGGACGCGGGACGAGCTCCTACGAGCAGTACTTC	CASGRGTSSYEQYF
TRBV7-9	-	TRBJ2-3	-	TGTGCCAGCAGGCCCTTGGCAGGGAGCACAGATACGCAGTATTTT	CASRPLAGSTDTQYF
TRBV20-1	-	TRBJ2-3	TRBD2	TGCAGTGCTAGAGTTAGCGGGGTTACGCAGTATTTT	CSARVSGVTQYF
TRBV7-2	-	TRBJ2-7	TRBD2	TGTGCCAGCAGCTTAGGAGCTAGCGGGGAAGGATGGGAGCAGTACTTC	CASSLGASGEGWEQYF